The 22 T cell receptor beta chains below come from one sample, sequenced in a study of beta chain features in type 1 diabetes. cDNA synthesis used the whole RNA isolate, giving expressed TCRB sequences. Assay: immunoSEQ multiplex PCR; the TCRdb copy retains only in-frame clones and omits some. The sample records fewer than 350,000 clones, 15% to 20% being singletons. Specimen: naive CD4+ T cells from blood. These receptors were taken from a woman between 18 and 29 years old in good health.

CDR3 in amino acids: CASSPMSGQGYEQYF. The CDR3 nucleotides are TGTGCCAGCAGCCCGATGTCGGGACAGGGATACGAGCAGTACTTC. V usage is TRBV7-3 and J usage is TRBJ2-7, with 9 bases lining up with TRBD1. Germline CDR1 is SGHTA and CDR2 is FQGTGA. Trimming cost V 5 bases and J 4 bases; bases outside gene matches: 9. This CDR3 is 15 amino acids long.

V and J are TRBV7-8 and TRBJ1-1, with a weak D call TRBD1 (5 bases). Trimming stripped 0 bases from V and 7 bases from J, with 9 bases between. Germline CDR1 and CDR2: SGHVS and FQNEAQ. The CDR3 consists of 13 residues. The CDR3 spells CASSLAQGGEAFF. The CDR3 nucleotides are TGTGCCAGCAGCTTAGCCCAGGGTGGTGAAGCTTTCTTT.

This clone was seen a handful of times. The rearrangement uses TRBV6-6 and TRBJ2-7, with D perhaps TRBD1 (5 bases). CDR3 length: 12 amino acids. Per the germline V gene, CDR1 is MNHNY and CDR2 is SVGAGI (reference sequence). The V end lost 6 bases, the J end lost 3 bases, and 9 bases lay between the germline ends. In DNA, the CDR3 is TGTGCCAGCAGACTCGACAGCTACGAGCAGTACTTC. This codes for CASRLDSYEQYF.

The genes are TRBV30 and TRBJ2-1, with TRBD1 identical over 7 bases. The CDR3 consists of 17 residues. After removal of 2 bases from V and 1 base from J, the junction contained 11 bases not matched to a gene. Germline-derived CDR1 and CDR2 are GTSNPN and SVGIG (reference sequence). The CDR3 region has the DNA TGTGCCTGGAGTAAGAACAGGGGACCAGGGTCCTACAATGAGCAGTTCTTC. This translates into CAWSKNRGPGSYNEQFF.

This clone was recorded only once. The DNA of the CDR3 is TGTGCCAGCAAACAACAAGCGGGAAGCACAGATACGCAGTATTTT. The encoded protein is CASKQQAGSTDTQYF. The rearrangement links TRBV6-5 to TRBJ2-3, with TRBD2 identical over 7 bases. The CDR3 runs to 15 residues. Germline V gives CDR1 MNHEY, CDR2 SVGAGI. Trimming took 7 bases from V and 0 from J; bases not matched to a gene: 7.

J is TRBJ2-1 and V is TRBV12-5, with D possibly matching TRBD2 (6 bases). Deletions cut 6 bases from V and 4 bases from J, with 13 bases between. Per the germline V gene, CDR1 is LGHNT and CDR2 is FRNRAP. The CDR3 length is 14 residues. CDR3 coding DNA: TGTGCTAGTGGGACGGGACTGTCGTACAATGAGCAGTTCTTC. The encoded protein is CASGTGLSYNEQFF.

This clone occurred a few times. The rearrangement joins TRBV9 to TRBJ2-1; D is uncertain. CDR1 is SGDLS and CDR2 is YYNGEE in the germline V gene. Trimming pared 0 bases from V and 3 bases from J, leaving 10 bases between. The CDR3 is 15 residues long. CDR3 region: CASSVEVSSYNEQFF. DNA for the CDR3: TGTGCCAGCAGCGTAGAGGTTAGCAGCTACAATGAGCAGTTCTTC.

Only a few counts were recorded for this clone. CDR3 loop: CASSEATGSTDTQYF. CDR3 DNA: TGTGCCAGCAGCGAGGCGACAGGGAGCACAGATACGCAGTATTTT. The chain carries TRBV9 and TRBJ2-3; TRBD1 agrees at 7 bases. The CDR3 is made up of 15 amino acids. Trimming cost V 3 bases and J 0 bases; bases outside gene matches: 4. The germline V gene has CDR1 SGDLS and CDR2 YYNGEE.

This clone has only one observation. V is TRBV20-1 and J is TRBJ2-5; 10 bases align to TRBD1. The CDR3 runs to 11 residues. The V segment lost 6 bases and the J segment 5 bases; nucleotides outside the gene matches: 0. Germline CDR1 is DFQATT and CDR2 is SNEGSKA (reference sequence). CDR3 sequence (DNA): TGCAGTGCGACAGGGGGCGAGACCCAGTACTTC. Protein sequence: CSATGGETQYF.

The chain is built from TRBV5-1 and TRBJ1-2; TRBD1 agrees at 9 bases. V was clipped by 4 bases and J by 4 bases; unmatched bases: 2. The CDR3 runs 13 residues. Germline V gene lookup returns CDR1 SGHRS and CDR2 YFSETQ. The chain's CDR3 is CASSGTGTYGYTF. CDR3 nucleotide sequence: TGCGCCAGCAGCGGGACAGGGACCTATGGCTACACCTTC.

This chain joins TRBV30 and TRBJ1-2; a weak D match, TRBD1 (5 bases). Trimming cost V 5 bases and J 8 bases, with 18 bases left between them. The CDR3 loop spans 13 amino acids. Looked up from germline, CDR1 is GTSNPN and CDR2 is SVGIG (reference sequence). The CDR3 coding sequence is TGTGCCTGGGGGAGGGCAGCAGGGAGAGGCTACACCTTC. Residues: CAWGRAAGRGYTF. The full variable domain, with the rest looked up from reference TRBV30 and TRBJ1-2, is SQTIHQWPATLVQPVGSPLSLECTVEGTSNPNLYWYRQAAGRGLQLLFYSVGIGQISSEVPQNLSASRPQDRQFILSSKKLLLSDSGFYLCAWGRAAGRGYTFGSGTRLTVV.

This clone was seen a single time. The gene calls are TRBV5-1 and TRBJ2-5, with D possibly being TRBD1 (5 bases). Between the trimmed V and J ends, which lost 8 bases and 0 bases, there was a span of 17 bases. The germline V gene encodes CDR1 SGHRS and CDR2 YFSETQ. The CDR3 sequence is 15 residues long. CDR3 nucleotide sequence: TGCGCCAGTCAGGGAAAGAGACAGCACCAAGAGACCCAGTACTTC. Residues: CASQGKRQHQETQYF.

The table lists this clone with a few counts. The J gene is TRBJ1-1, the V gene TRBV7-3; 7 bases line up with TRBD1. V lost 3 bases to trimming and J lost 1 base; unmatched junction nucleotides: 2. Germline lookup yields CDR1 SGHTA and CDR2 FQGTGA. This CDR3 comprises 14 residues. The CDR3 loop is CASSLGQTNTEAFF. The CDR3 region has the DNA TGTGCCAGCAGCTTGGGACAGACGAACACTGAAGCTTTCTTT.

V gene TRBV11-2 combines with J gene TRBJ2-7; 13 bases fit TRBD2. The CDR3 has 15 amino acids. The V segment lost 5 bases and the J segment 1 base; nucleotides outside the gene matches: 2. Germline CDR1 is SGHAT and CDR2 is FQNNGV. The CDR3: CASSRGLAGSYEQYF. The DNA of the CDR3 is TGTGCCAGCAGCAGGGGACTAGCGGGGTCCTACGAGCAGTACTTC.

This clone was seen more than once but under ten times. The chain links TRBV10-3 to TRBJ2-6, with TRBD1 as a possible D gene (5 bases). There are 17 residues in the CDR3. Germline V gene lookup returns CDR1 ENHRY and CDR2 SYGVKD. V gave up 7 bases and J gave up 4 bases, with 20 bases separating them. The CDR3 loop is CAITPDRGTGGANVLTF. In nucleotides, the CDR3 is TGTGCCATCACCCCGGACCGAGGTACAGGAGGGGCCAACGTCCTGACTTTC.

The rearrangement uses TRBV7-9 and TRBJ1-2; 8 bases line up with TRBD1. Germline V gives CDR1 SEHNR, CDR2 FQNEAQ (reference sequence). The CDR3 runs 10 residues. V was clipped by 10 bases and J by 8 bases; unmatched bases: 3. The DNA for the CDR3 is TGTGCCACCGGACAGGGAGGCTACACCTTC. It is translated as CATGQGGYTF.

A few counts support this clone. This rearrangement joins TRBV6-5 to TRBJ1-1, with a possible D match to TRBD1 (6 bases). The germline V gene encodes CDR1 MNHEY and CDR2 SVGAGI. The CDR3 has 14 residues. Trimming left V 6 bases short and J 3 bases short, with 14 bases between. CDR3 in DNA: TGTGCCAGCAGGCCCGGGACAATCTACACTGAAGCTTTCTTT. Its translation: CASRPGTIYTEAFF.

About this clone itself: Within the sample, other DNA sequences also encode this same CDR3. The genes are TRBV30 and TRBJ1-5, with a possible D match to TRBD1 (6 bases). Germline CDR1 reads GTSNPN; CDR2 reads SVGIG (reference sequence). The CDR3 has 14 amino acids. Trimming cost V 3 bases and J 0 bases, with 9 bases left between them. CDR3 DNA sequence: TGTGCCTGGAGCGTAGGGGGTAGCAATCAGCCCCAGCATTTT. Translating gives CAWSVGGSNQPQHF.

This clone was picked up a small number of times. V usage is TRBV5-1 and J usage is TRBJ2-1, with 9 bases fitting TRBD1. The J segment lost 6 bases and the V segment lost 4 bases, leaving 5 bases of the junction unmatched. Germline CDR1 SGHRS, CDR2 YFSETQ. The CDR3 has 14 amino acids. Written as DNA, the CDR3 is TGCGCCAGCAGCCCCCAGACAGGGGGCAATGAGCAGTTCTTC. Protein: CASSPQTGGNEQFF.

The rearrangement links TRBV4-1 to TRBJ2-3; the match to TRBD2 covers 10 bases. Trimming took 4 bases from V and 0 from J; bases not matched to a gene: 19. This CDR3 region has 21 residues. From germline, CDR1 is MGHRA and CDR2 YSYEKL. CDR3 DNA sequence: TGCGCCAGCAGCCGACCTTATAGCGGGGGGACCTTCCTGACTAGCACAGATACGCAGTATTTT. As protein: CASSRPYSGGTFLTSTDTQYF.

J is TRBJ1-2 and V is TRBV29-1; TRBD1 aligns across 9 bases. The CDR3 totals 12 residues. Germline CDR1 reads SQVTM; CDR2 reads ANQGSEA. With V trimmed by 5 bases and J by 6 bases, 4 bases remained unmatched. The CDR3 sequence: CSVQTGGNGYTF. The CDR3 nucleotides are TGCAGCGTTCAGACAGGGGGGAATGGCTACACCTTC. Combining the CDR3 with reference TRBV29-1 and TRBJ1-2 gives the whole variable domain SAVISQKPSRDICQRGTSLTIQCQVDSQVTMMFWYRQQPGQSLTLIATANQGSEATYESGFVIDKFPISRPNLTFSTLTVSNMSPEDSSIYLCSVQTGGNGYTFGSGTRLTVV.

This clone was counted only a few times. The chain links TRBV19 to TRBJ2-2, with 11 bases lining up with TRBD2. Germline values: CDR1 LNHDA, CDR2 SQIVND (reference sequence). After removal of 4 bases from V and 3 bases from J, the junction contained 13 bases not matched to a gene. The length of the CDR3 is 19 residues. CDR3 amino acids: CASSNPPGLAETDTGELFF. CDR3 in DNA: TGTGCCAGTAGTAATCCCCCGGGACTAGCGGAGACCGACACCGGGGAGCTGTTTTTT.